This is a list of T cell receptor beta chains from one sample in a study of blood T cell repertoires in COVID-19. Measured with immunoSEQ multiplex PCR; TCRdb has only the in-frame clones, and not every one. The sample lists 150,000 to 200,000 clones, more than 80% occurring once. Material for sequencing was peripheral blood. The receptors derive from a woman aged 55-75 years with acute or convalescent COVID-19. Both conserved end residues are part of each CDR3. Each record gives: D gene, CDR3 length, clone size, V gene, J gene, CDR3 DNA, CDR3 protein. The D gene is left open where the match is weak. Clone sizes are given selectively: once, few, many, or a class where the clone is expanded.

NA	13	NA	TRBV6-5	TRBJ2-1	TGTGCCAGCACCCTAGGACTGTACGGTGAGCAGTTCTTC	CASTLGLYGEQFF
NA	14	NA	TRBV10-1	TRBJ2-1	TGCGCCAGCAGTGAGTACAGGGCCTACAATGAGCAGTTCTTC	CASSEYRAYNEQFF
TRBD2	14	once	TRBV5-1	TRBJ2-5	TGCGCCAGCAGATCGCTAGCGGGAGGGGAGACCCAGTACTTC	CASRSLAGGETQYF
TRBD2	16	NA	TRBV28	TRBJ2-1	TGTGCCAGCAGTGGGACCGGGACTAGCGGAAGAAATGAGCAGTTCTTC	CASSGTGTSGRNEQFF
TRBD2	16	NA	TRBV24-1	TRBJ2-1	TGTGCCACCAGTGATCCCACTAGCGGGAGGCGGGATGAGCAGTTCTTC	CATSDPTSGRRDEQFF
TRBD1	14	NA	TRBV3-1/TRBV3-2	TRBJ1-2	TGTGCCAGCAGCCAAGAAGGGACAGGGAATGGCTACACCTTC	CASSQEGTGNGYTF
NA	14	NA	TRBV5-1	TRBJ1-1	TGCGCCAGCAGCCGCTCGGGGGTGGGAACTGAAGCTTTCTTT	CASSRSGVGTEAFF
NA	13	NA	TRBV2	TRBJ1-1	TGTGCCAGCAGACCTACAGTGAACACTGAAGCTTTCTTT	CASRPTVNTEAFF
NA	13	NA	TRBV20-1	TRBJ2-2	TGCAGTGCTAGTTCCACTAACACCGGGGAGCTGTTTTTT	CSASSTNTGELFF
NA	11	NA	TRBV29-1	TRBJ1-2	TGCAGCGCCCGGGGACAAGCTGGCTACACCTTC	CSARGQAGYTF
NA	16	NA	TRBV6-6	TRBJ2-4	TGTGCCAGCAGTTATCTACTAGGGAAAGCCAAAAACATTCAGTACTTC	CASSYLLGKAKNIQYF
NA	17	NA	TRBV23-1	TRBJ1-1	TGCGCCAGCAGTCAGCCCCGTTTACTCATTTTAAACACTGAAGCTTTCTTT	CASSQPRLLILNTEAFF
NA	15	NA	TRBV21-1	TRBJ2-3	TGTGCCAGCAGCAAAAGGTACAGGGACGCAGATACGCAGTATTTT	CASSKRYRDADTQYF
NA	15	once	TRBV11-2	TRBJ1-2	TGTGCCAGCAGCTTAGATCGAGTAGGGGTCTATGGCTACACCTTC	CASSLDRVGVYGYTF
NA	14	few	TRBV19	TRBJ1-1	TGTGCCAGTAGTATTCCCTCCAGCGGGACTGAAGCTTTCTTT	CASSIPSSGTEAFF
TRBD2	14	few	TRBV19	TRBJ2-1	TGTGCCAGTAGCGGTGGACTAGTCGCCAATGAGCAGTTCTTC	CASSGGLVANEQFF
TRBD1	16	NA	TRBV24-1	TRBJ1-5	TGTGCCACCGCCGGGACAGGGGGTCTAAGCAATCAGCCCCAGCATTTT	CATAGTGGLSNQPQHF
NA	17	NA	TRBV7-2	TRBJ1-6	TGTGCCAGCAGCATAGGACATCCCAGCTCCTATAATTCACCCCTCCACTTT	CASSIGHPSSYNSPLHF
NA	11	NA	TRBV2	TRBJ1-1	TGTGCCAGCAGTGAAGGAGGGGAAGCTTTCTTT	CASSEGGEAFF
TRBD1	15	NA	TRBV14	TRBJ2-7	TGTGCCAGCAGCCCCAGGGGGACAGGGGCCTCCGAGCAGTACTTC	CASSPRGTGASEQYF
NA	15	NA	TRBV28	TRBJ1-5	TGTGCCAGCCCACGTCCTGGGCGTAGCAATCAGCCCCAGCATTTT	CASPRPGRSNQPQHF
TRBD1	17	NA	TRBV4-1	TRBJ2-3	TGCGCCAGCAGCCAATTACAGGGGCTCACTTTCACAGATACGCAGTATTTT	CASSQLQGLTFTDTQYF
NA	13	NA	TRBV21-1	TRBJ1-1	TGTGCCAGCAGCAAAGCCGGGGGGGATTCGGCTTTCTTT	CASSKAGGDSAFF
TRBD1	15	NA	TRBV19	TRBJ1-2	TGTGCCAGTAGTATACCCCCAGGGGGCTCGAGCGGCTACACCTTC	CASSIPPGGSSGYTF
NA	14	NA	TRBV27	TRBJ1-5	TGTGCCAGCAGTTTAACAGGGTGGGATCAGCCCCAGCATTTT	CASSLTGWDQPQHF
NA	13	few	TRBV19	TRBJ1-4	TGTGCCAGTAGTAGTACAAGGGGTGAAAAACTGTTTTTT	CASSSTRGEKLFF
NA	15	once	TRBV29-1	TRBJ1-5	TGCAGCGTTGTAACTCAGGGGAATAGCAATCAGCCCCAGCATTTT	CSVVTQGNSNQPQHF
TRBD1	15	NA	TRBV19	TRBJ1-6	TGTGCCAGTAGTTCCGGACAGGTCGTAAATTCACCCCTCCACTTT	CASSSGQVVNSPLHF
TRBD2	16	NA	TRBV7-3	TRBJ2-3	TGTGCCAGCAGCCCGACCGGACTAGCGGGCCGTGATACGCAGTATTTT	CASSPTGLAGRDTQYF
NA	13	NA	TRBV11-2	TRBJ1-1	TGTGCCAGCAGCATCCGGGTCCTCCAAGAAGCTTTCTTT	CASSIRVLQEAFF
NA	16	NA	TRBV18	TRBJ1-2	TGTGCCAGCTCCCGGGCCTTCGGGGACAACTATGCGGGCTACACCTTC	CASSRAFGDNYAGYTF
NA	15	NA	TRBV6-5	TRBJ1-2	TGTGCCAGCAGTTACTCCAAGGGGTCCCTCTATGGCTACACCTTC	CASSYSKGSLYGYTF
TRBD1	15	NA	TRBV5-1	TRBJ1-2	TGCGCCAGCAGCTTGGATTGGACAGGGGTGGATGGCTACACCTTC	CASSLDWTGVDGYTF
NA	15	NA	TRBV19	TRBJ1-2	TGTGCCAGTAGTCCGTGGGGCGTTGCTAACTATGGCTACACCTTC	CASSPWGVANYGYTF
NA	14	once	TRBV5-1	TRBJ2-1	TGCGCCAGCAGCCAGCGCCTTTTCGGGGGTGAGCAGTTCTTC	CASSQRLFGGEQFF
TRBD2	16	NA	TRBV23-1	TRBJ2-1	TGCGCCAGCAGACAAGAAAGCGGGAGGGAGTGCAATGAGCAGTTCTTC	CASRQESGRECNEQFF
TRBD1	15	NA	TRBV28	TRBJ1-2	TGTGCCAGCAGTGCCCCGGGACAGGGGGTCTATGGCTACACCTTC	CASSAPGQGVYGYTF
TRBD2	15	NA	TRBV7-9	TRBJ2-5	TGTGCCAGCAGCTTAAGTCTAGCGGGAGTAGAGACCCAGTACTTC	CASSLSLAGVETQYF
NA	16	NA	TRBV6-1	TRBJ1-2	TGTGCCAGCAGTGAAGTTAATATGGGGAGTGTTTATGGCTACACCTTC	CASSEVNMGSVYGYTF
NA	16	NA	TRBV11-2	TRBJ2-7	TGTGCCAGCAGCCCAACTATTAGCTCAGGGTTCTACGAGCAGTACTTC	CASSPTISSGFYEQYF
NA	13	NA	TRBV7-6	TRBJ1-1	TGTGCCAGCAGCTTAAAGAGTAACACTGAAGCTTTCTTT	CASSLKSNTEAFF
TRBD1	14	NA	TRBV28	TRBJ1-4	TGTGCCAGTAGTACAGGGGGCGCGGGGGAAAAACTGTTTTTT	CASSTGGAGEKLFF
TRBD1	13	NA	TRBV7-9	TRBJ1-1	TGTGCCAGCAGCGGTACAGGGGAGACTGAAGCTTTCTTT	CASSGTGETEAFF
TRBD1	14	NA	TRBV28	TRBJ1-5	TGTGCCAGCAGTCCCGGACAGGTCAATCAGCCCCAGCATTTT	CASSPGQVNQPQHF
TRBD1	18	NA	TRBV24-1	TRBJ1-5	TGTGCCACCAGTGATTCCCACAGGACAGGGAGTAGCAATCAGCCCCAGCATTTT	CATSDSHRTGSSNQPQHF
TRBD1	15	NA	TRBV24-1	TRBJ2-3	TGTGCCACCAGTGACAGGACAGGGGGGGCAGATACGCAGTATTTT	CATSDRTGGADTQYF
NA	16	NA	TRBV5-1	TRBJ1-1	TGCGCCAGCAGCTTGGGGGCAGGGAATTCGAACACTGAAGCTTTCTTT	CASSLGAGNSNTEAFF